This TCR beta chain was observed in a study of vaccination effects on CD4 cells after COVID-19. This clone was seen repeatedly, ten times or more. Antigen specificity is unknown. One end of the junction fails to match germline, which may point to a read error. Regarding the study as a whole: Convalescent patients were scarce in the study, and it lacked early post-infection timepoints. Among infection- and vaccine-induced clones, marked clonal contraction occurred late after vaccination.

Antigen-specific CD4+ T cells expanded by the ViraFEST assay with viral peptide pools were then sequenced. It was after nine to ten days of culture that CD4+ T cells were isolated. Using immunoSEQ multiplex PCR, the repertoire was profiled, and TCRdb retains in-frame clones only, with some absent. This sample has around 30,000 clones, with approximately 68% found just once. Germline values: CDR1 SSHAT, CDR2 FNYEAQ (reference sequence). The CDR3 contains 16 residues. The specimen comprised CD4+ T cells from PBMCs cultured with HCoV-229E spike peptides, sampled before COVID-19 vaccination. The clonotype was recovered from a human donor who received a COVID-19 vaccine. The gene calls are TRBV7-7 and TRBJ1-4; TRBD1 might be the D (5 bases). CDR3 protein: CASSARDAQEREKLFF. DNA of the CDR3: TGTGCTAGCAGCGCGCGGGACGCCCAAGAGCGTGAAAAACTGTTTTTT.